Detailed here is one T cell receptor beta chain. Its antigen is undetermined. V was shortened by 0 bases and J by 4 bases, with 9 bases between the two germline ends. The germline gives CDR1 MNHNY, CDR2 SVGAGI (reference sequence). The CDR3 covers 14 residues. This sample was taken from a study of cytomegalovirus exposure and HLA in healthy donors. Study-wide results and limits: TCR beta sequences reportedly predicted most subjects' HLA-A and HLA-B alleles accurately.

The PCR used 60 Vbeta and 13 Jbeta primers. Only in-frame clones appear in the TCRdb table, and some are missing; sequencing was by immunoSEQ multiplex PCR. The table records more than 150,000 clones, approximately 80% of them present only once. Specimen: PBMCs. The chain joins TRBV6-6 to TRBJ1-1; D unclear. The sequence was collected from a woman between 45 and 65 years old in good health and CMV-seropositive. The CDR3 nucleotides read TGTGCCAGCAGTTACTCGACACAGATCACTGAAGCTTTCTTT. It encodes CASSYSTQITEAFF.